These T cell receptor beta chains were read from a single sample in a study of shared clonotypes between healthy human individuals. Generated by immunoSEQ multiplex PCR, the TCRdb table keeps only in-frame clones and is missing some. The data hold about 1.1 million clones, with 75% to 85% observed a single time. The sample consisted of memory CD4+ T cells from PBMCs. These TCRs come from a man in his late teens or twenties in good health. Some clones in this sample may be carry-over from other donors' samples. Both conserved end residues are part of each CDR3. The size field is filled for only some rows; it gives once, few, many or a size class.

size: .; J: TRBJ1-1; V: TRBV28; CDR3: CASSFGGLPKAFF
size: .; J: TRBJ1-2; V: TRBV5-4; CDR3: CASSGTGGIDGYTF
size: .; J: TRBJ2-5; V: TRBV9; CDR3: CASSRDRGRETQYF
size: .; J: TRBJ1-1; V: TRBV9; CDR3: CASSASQGAGNTEAFF
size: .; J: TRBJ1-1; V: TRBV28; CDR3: CASSPGWRGTEAFF
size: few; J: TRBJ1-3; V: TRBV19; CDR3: CASSIGGSGNTIYF
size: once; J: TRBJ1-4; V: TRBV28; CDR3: CASNLGTAPNEKLFF
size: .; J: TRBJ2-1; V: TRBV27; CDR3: CASTGPPPGGLYNEQFF
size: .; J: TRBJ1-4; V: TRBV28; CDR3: CASSPHNEKLFF
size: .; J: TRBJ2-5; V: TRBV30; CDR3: CAWSDRGSMETQYF
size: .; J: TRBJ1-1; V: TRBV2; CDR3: CASSVGTTTEAFF
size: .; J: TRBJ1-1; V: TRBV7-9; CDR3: CASSSLRLAEAFF
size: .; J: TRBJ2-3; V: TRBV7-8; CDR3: CASSLAGADTQYF
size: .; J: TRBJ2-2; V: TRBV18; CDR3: CASSPQMKTSGRASNTGELFF
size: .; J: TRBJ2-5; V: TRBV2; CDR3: CASSEGLEGETQYF
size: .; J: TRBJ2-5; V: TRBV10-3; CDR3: CAISEWRDGQETQYF
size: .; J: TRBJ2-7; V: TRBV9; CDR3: CASSVSASGSGEQYF
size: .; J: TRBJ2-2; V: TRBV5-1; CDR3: CASSLQFDTDTGELFF
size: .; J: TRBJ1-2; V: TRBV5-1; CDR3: CASSLVTDYGYTF
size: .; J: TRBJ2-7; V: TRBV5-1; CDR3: CASSFHSGGNEQYF
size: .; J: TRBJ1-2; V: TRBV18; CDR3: CASSPPNYGYTF
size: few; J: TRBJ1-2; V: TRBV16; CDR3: CASSQPVFGTGTLYGYTF
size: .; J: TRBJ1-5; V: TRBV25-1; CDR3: CASSAARSNQPQHF
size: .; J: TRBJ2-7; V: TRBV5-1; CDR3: CASSRSPGLNYEQYF
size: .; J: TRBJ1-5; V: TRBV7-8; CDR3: CASSTREGGGPQHF
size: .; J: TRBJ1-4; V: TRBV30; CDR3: CAWSPQVNEKLFF
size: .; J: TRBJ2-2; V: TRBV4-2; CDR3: CASSPGLGNTGELFF
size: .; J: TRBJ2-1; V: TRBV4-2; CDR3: CASSQDLGVGDRSSYNEQFF
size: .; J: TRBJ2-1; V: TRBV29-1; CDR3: CSVEVAGPSYNEQFF
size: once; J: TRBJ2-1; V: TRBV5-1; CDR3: CASSLTLAGGPNEQFF
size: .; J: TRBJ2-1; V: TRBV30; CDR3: CAWSPTSGRGFF
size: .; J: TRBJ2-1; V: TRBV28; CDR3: CASNPPAPRGNEQFF
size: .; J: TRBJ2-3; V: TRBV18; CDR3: CASSPADTQYF
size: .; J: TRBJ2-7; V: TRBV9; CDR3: CASSPGTSGYEQYF
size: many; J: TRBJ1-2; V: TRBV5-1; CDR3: CASSREPGNLGYTF
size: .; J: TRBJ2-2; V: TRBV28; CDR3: CASSGGVNTGELFF
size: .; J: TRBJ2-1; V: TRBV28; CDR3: CASRPPAGVNEQFF
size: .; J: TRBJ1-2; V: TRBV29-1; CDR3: CSVGPRQAGYGYTF
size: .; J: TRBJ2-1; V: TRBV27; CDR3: CASSLLRGLAGAEQFF
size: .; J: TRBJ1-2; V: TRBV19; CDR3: CASSTRQGGYTF
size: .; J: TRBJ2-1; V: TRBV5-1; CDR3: CASSYLAGEGNNEQFF
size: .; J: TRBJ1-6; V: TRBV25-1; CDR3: CASSEVPINSPLHF